This is a list of T cell receptor beta chains from one sample in a study of T cell repertoires in aging, cancer and after chemotherapy. TCRdb reprocessed the multiplex PCR reads via MiXCR and lists one record per CDR3 protein. Of around 660 distinct CDR3 sequences in the sample, 35% to 45% were seen once. The sequenced sample was blood. Receptor source: a human donor with a solid tumor. Each CDR3 is given with its conserved first and last residue. Fields, in order: clone size, V gene, J gene, D gene, CDR3 DNA, CDR3 protein. A D gene is named only where the DNA matches it firmly. Not all rows give a size; the values are once, few, many and, for expanded clones, a class.

>hyperexpanded|TRBV7-2|TRBJ2-3|-
TGTGCCAGCAGCTTAAGGGATACGCAGTATTTT
CASSLRDTQYF
>-|TRBV7-2|TRBJ2-3|TRBD2
TGTGCCAGCAGCTTAGATAGCGGGGGGGTAAGAGCGCATTTT
CASSLDSGGVRAHF
>once|TRBV5-1|TRBJ2-2|TRBD1
TGTGCCAGCAGCGGACAGGGTCAATTGGACACCGGGGAGCTGTTTTTT
CASSGQGQLDTGELFF
>-|TRBV28|TRBJ1-2|-
TGTGCCAGCACCAATCGATATGGCTACACCTTC
CASTNRYGYTF
>-|TRBV19|TRBJ1-5|TRBD1
TGTGCCAGTAGTACCCCAGGGGGCAATAGCAATCAGCCCCAGCATTTT
CASSTPGGNSNQPQHF
>-|TRBV5-1|TRBJ1-2|-
TGCGCCAGCAGCACACCCACACTGATGGGATACACCTTC
CASSTPTLMGYTF
>-|TRBV5-6|TRBJ2-7|TRBD1
TGTGCCAGCAGCTGGGAACAGGGGTACGGCGAGCAGTACTTC
CASSWEQGYGEQYF
>few|TRBV20-1|TRBJ1-2|-
TGCAGTGCTAGATCGCTAGGCGGCATCCGGGGCTACACCTTC
CSARSLGGIRGYTF
>once|TRBV30|TRBJ2-7|TRBD1
TGTGCCTCGACGACAGGGGCGTCCTACGAGCAGTACTTC
CASTTGASYEQYF
>large|TRBV20-1|TRBJ2-1|-
TGCAGTGCTAGTCAACGGTGGGATGAGCAGTTCTTC
CSASQRWDEQFF
>-|TRBV6-4|TRBJ1-2|-
TGTGCCAGCAGTGTTATGGCGGGGGGCGCAGATGGCTACACCTTC
CASSVMAGGADGYTF